These 32 T cell receptor beta chains share one sample of origin, sequenced in a study of T-cell memory formation after mild COVID-19. TCRdb re-derived calls from the 5' RACE reads in MiXCR, one entry per CDR3 protein. Of approximately 350,000 distinct CDR3 sequences in the sample, over 13% are singletons; the top ten hold approximately 20%. The sample was PBMCs or a T cell subset sorted from them (not recorded which). The receptors here all came from a man aged 18 to 30 who had mild COVID-19 (a few samples of this study predate the infection). Cell type and time point are not known.

This clonotype occurred many times. This chain connects TRBV4-3 to TRBJ2-3, with a tentative D call TRBD2 (6 bases). This CDR3 comprises 18 residues. Trimming took off 1 base at V and 6 bases at J, with 23 bases between the two ends. Germline V gives CDR1 LGHNA, CDR2 YSLEER. The CDR3 coding sequence is TGCGCCAGCAGCCAAGGGCTTAGGAGGAGCGGGCCGTCGGATACGCAGTATTTT. It translates to CASSQGLRRSGPSDTQYF.

The chain links TRBV20-1 to TRBJ1-1; TRBD1 matches at 9 bases. Per the germline V gene, CDR1 is DFQATT and CDR2 is SNEGSKA (reference sequence). V lost 2 bases to trimming and J lost 5 bases; unmatched junction nucleotides: 9. This CDR3 region has 15 residues. CDR3 sequence (DNA): TGCAGTGCTAGAATAAACAGGGGGCTAGGTACTGAAGCTTTCTTT. As protein: CSARINRGLGTEAFF.

The chain uses TRBV5-4 and TRBJ2-3; D may correspond to TRBD1 or TRBD2 (5 bases each). Germline CDR1 reads SGHNT; CDR2 reads YYREEE (reference sequence). There are 16 residues in the CDR3. V gave up 4 bases and J gave up 0 bases, with 15 bases separating them. The CDR3 sequence: CASSPRVQASTDTQYF. For the CDR3, the DNA is TGTGCCAGCAGCCCGAGGGTACAGGCTAGCACAGATACGCAGTATTTT.

The chain couples TRBV5-4 to TRBJ2-3, with TRBD2 matching over 10 bases. The J segment lost 1 base and the V segment lost 4 bases, leaving 6 bases of the junction unmatched. The CDR3 contains 16 residues. CDR1 SGHNT and CDR2 YYREEE come from the germline V gene (reference sequence). The CDR3 DNA reads TGTGCCAGCAGCCCCACCGGGACTAGCGGCACAGATACGCAGTATTTT. It encodes CASSPTGTSGTDTQYF.

The rearrangement links TRBV24-1 to TRBJ2-3; D call uncertain. V gave up 3 bases and J gave up 4 bases, with 1 base separating them. The CDR3 is 11 residues long. CDR1 and CDR2 (germline): KGHDR, SFDVKD. The CDR3 loop is CATSDADTQYF. The CDR3 DNA reads as TGTGCCACCAGTGATGCAGATACGCAGTATTTT.

This clonotype was picked up a small number of times. CDR3 amino acids: CASSLDRGRREAFF. The CDR3 DNA sequence: TGTGCCAGCAGTTTAGATAGGGGGCGGCGGGAAGCTTTCTTT. V is TRBV12-3 or TRBV12-4 and J is TRBJ1-1; 7 bases agree with TRBD1. The trim removed 1 base at V and 8 bases at J, leaving 7 bases unmatched. CDR3 length equals 14 residues.

Many counts were recorded for this clonotype. V gene TRBV6-5 combines with J gene TRBJ2-5; 9 bases are shared with TRBD2. The length of the CDR3 is 14 residues. With 6 bases clipped from V and 7 bases from J, the junction kept 9 bases outside the gene matches. Looked up from germline, CDR1 is MNHEY and CDR2 is SVGAGI. The CDR3 here is CASSPGLAHRTQYF. CDR3 DNA sequence: TGTGCCAGCAGCCCGGGACTAGCCCACCGGACCCAGTACTTC.

CDR3 amino acids: CASSLSAVRKAYNSPLHF. CDR3 sequence (DNA): TGTGCCAGCAGCCTCTCCGCGGTACGGAAAGCGTATAATTCACCCCTCCACTTT. This chain joins TRBV5-6 and TRBJ1-6, with D unresolved. The CDR3 consists of 18 residues. Trimming removed 4 bases from V and 4 bases from J, with 21 bases in between. The germline V gene has CDR1 SGHDT and CDR2 YYEEEE.

This clonotype has just a few counts. The chain has TRBV27 and TRBJ1-2, with D maybe TRBD1 (5 bases). CDR1 MNHEY and CDR2 SMNVEV come from the germline V gene (reference sequence). Trimming removed 5 bases at V and 1 base at J, with 14 bases between. The CDR3 length is 15 residues. DNA for the CDR3: TGTGCCAGCAGTACCCTTTGGGGGAGTAACTATGGCTACACCTTC. This sequence encodes CASSTLWGSNYGYTF.

The V call is TRBV4-1, the J call TRBJ2-3, with D perhaps matching TRBD1 (6 bases). Germline V gives CDR1 MGHRA, CDR2 YSYEKL. The ends were cut back, 4 bases at V and 6 bases at J, with 11 bases in the middle. The CDR3 contains 13 residues. CDR3 region: CASSPGTKDTQYF. The CDR3 nucleotides read TGCGCCAGCAGCCCCGGGACAAAGGATACGCAGTATTTT.

This sequence joins TRBV29-1 and TRBJ1-1; D perhaps matches TRBD1 (5 bases). This CDR3 region has 13 residues. From germline, CDR1 is SQVTM and CDR2 ANQGSEA. V was cut by 7 bases and J by 4 bases, with 16 bases left in between. CDR3 sequence reads: CSAMSRDRTEAFF. The CDR3 coding sequence is TGCAGCGCCATGTCCCGGGACCGCACTGAAGCTTTCTTT.

Only a few counts were recorded for this clonotype. The chain is built from TRBV7-2 and TRBJ1-6; no clear D gene. The CDR3 length is 14 residues. Germline V gene data show CDR1 as SGHTA and CDR2 as FQGNSA. Trimming stripped 5 bases from V and 14 bases from J, with 19 bases between. DNA for the CDR3: TGTGCCAGCAGCCCCATCCCGACGGCTTCGGCCCTCCACTTT. Protein: CASSPIPTASALHF.

V is TRBV6-2 or TRBV6-3 and J is TRBJ2-2; D call uncertain. The V and J ends lost 10 bases and 3 bases respectively, with 9 bases between them. The germline CDR1 and CDR2 sequences are MNHEY and SVGEGT. This CDR3 is built from 12 residues. The CDR3: CAIRRDTGELFF. In DNA, the CDR3 is TGTGCCATACGGAGAGACACCGGGGAGCTGTTTTTT.

This clonotype was counted many times. The chain recombines TRBV3-1 with TRBJ1-1; D is undetermined. Germline lookup yields CDR1 LGHDT and CDR2 YNNKEL (reference sequence). CDR3 length equals 12 residues. Trimming removed 4 bases at V and 3 bases at J, with 6 bases between. The CDR3 spells CASSLLDTEAFF. CDR3 in DNA: TGTGCCAGCAGCCTCCTGGACACTGAAGCTTTCTTT.

The chain carries TRBV6-1 and TRBJ2-6, with D tentatively TRBD2 (5 bases). Trimming shortened V by 1 base and J by 5 bases, and 9 bases separated the two germline ends. Germline assignment: CDR1 MNHNS and CDR2 SASEGT. The CDR3 loop spans 15 amino acids. CDR3 loop: CASSEGRVRANVLTF. As DNA, the CDR3 is TGTGCCAGCAGTGAAGGGCGGGTGCGGGCCAACGTCCTGACTTTC.

This clonotype was found many times. This chain connects TRBV6-5 to TRBJ2-3, with D possibly matching TRBD2 (6 bases). Trimming removed 6 bases from V and 3 bases from J, with 25 bases in between. CDR3 length equals 18 residues. Germline loops: CDR1 MNHEY, CDR2 SVGAGI. The CDR3 reads CASSQLIPSSAFTDTQYF. For the CDR3, the DNA is TGTGCCAGCAGCCAACTTATCCCCTCTAGCGCGTTTACAGATACGCAGTATTTT.

This clonotype came up a few times. The V gene is TRBV10-3, the J gene TRBJ2-3, with TRBD2 matching 7 bases. Germline lookup yields CDR1 ENHRY and CDR2 SYGVKD. The CDR3 length is 15 residues. Unmatched junction bases numbered 10, after V lost 8 bases and J lost 2 bases. The CDR3 is CAISPYGGSTDTQYF. The CDR3, as DNA: TGTGCCATCTCCCCTTACGGGGGGTCCACAGATACGCAGTATTTT.

This clonotype was detected ten times or more. The chain joins TRBV12-3 or TRBV12-4 to TRBJ2-7, with 9 bases fitting TRBD2. The CDR3 is 13 residues long. V was pared by 3 bases and J by 8 bases, with 5 bases of the junction left unmatched. CDR3 DNA: TGTGCCAGCAGTTTTAGTCTAGCGGGGCAGCAGTACGTC. It encodes CASSFSLAGQQYV.

This clonotype was seen at least ten times. The rearrangement uses TRBV11-2 and TRBJ2-3, with D perhaps matching TRBD1 or TRBD2 (6 bases each). CDR1 is SGHAT and CDR2 is FQNNGV in the germline V gene. The CDR3 contains 14 residues. V lost 4 bases and J 6 bases, leaving 14 bases between the germline ends. The CDR3 DNA follows: TGTGCCAGCAGCTCAATAAGGGGGGAGGATACGCAGTATTTT. Its translation is CASSSIRGEDTQYF.

In this sample, this clonotype turned up many times. This chain joins TRBV4-1 and TRBJ2-3; either TRBD1 or TRBD2 may supply D (5 bases each). The ends were cut back, 4 bases at V and 0 bases at J, with 20 bases in the middle. Germline lookup yields CDR1 MGHRA and CDR2 YSYEKL. There are 18 residues in the CDR3. CDR3 nucleotides: TGCGCCAGCAGCCTCCAGACCGGGACCGACACTAGCACAGATACGCAGTATTTT. Amino acid sequence: CASSLQTGTDTSTDTQYF.

This clonotype has a handful of counts. This chain links TRBV29-1 with TRBJ2-3; a possible D gene is TRBD1 (6 bases). CDR1 and CDR2 (germline): SQVTM, ANQGSEA. This CDR3 comprises 14 residues. V lost 4 bases to trimming and J lost 0 bases, with 11 bases between them. CDR3 region: CSVGVGASTDTQYF. CDR3 bases: TGCAGCGTTGGTGTGGGGGCGAGCACAGATACGCAGTATTTT.

This sequence joins TRBV7-6 and TRBJ2-2; no clear D gene. V lost 3 bases and J lost 7, with 9 bases in between. CDR1 SGHVS and CDR2 FNYEAQ come from the germline V gene. This CDR3 is built from 13 residues. The CDR3 DNA follows: TGTGCCAGCAGCTTGGCTTTAATCGGGGAGCTGTTTTTT. Translation gives CASSLALIGELFF.

This clonotype has a handful of counts. The chain is built from TRBV9 and TRBJ1-6; D is unresolved. Trimming removed 0 bases from V and 4 bases from J, with 14 bases in between. The CDR3 runs 17 residues. Germline lookup yields CDR1 SGDLS and CDR2 YYNGEE. The chain's CDR3 is CASSVGATPMYNSPLHF. The CDR3 DNA reads TGTGCCAGCAGCGTAGGGGCAACACCTATGTATAATTCACCCCTCCACTTT.

Only a few counts were recorded for this clonotype. The chain has TRBV7-3 and TRBJ2-5; 12 bases line up with TRBD1. This CDR3 region has 15 residues. CDR1 SGHTA and CDR2 FQGTGA come from the germline V gene. With 1 base clipped from V and 5 bases from J, the junction kept 2 bases outside the gene matches. CDR3 protein: CASSLMGQGAETQYF. Here the CDR3 DNA reads TGTGCCAGCAGCTTAATGGGACAGGGGGCCGAGACCCAGTACTTC.

This sequence joins TRBV7-2 and TRBJ2-1; 10 bases fit TRBD2. The V gene's germline CDR1 is SGHTA and CDR2 FQGNSA. The CDR3 has 16 amino acids. The V gene end was trimmed by 3 bases and the J gene end by 6 bases; junction bases not matched to a gene: 8. In DNA, the CDR3 is TGTGCCAGCAGCTTGGGCCGGTCTAGCGGGAGCAATGAGCAGTTCTTC. Its translation: CASSLGRSSGSNEQFF.

The table lists this clonotype with a few counts. CDR3 loop: CSARDQQGGEKLFF. CDR3 nucleotides: TGCAGTGCTAGAGATCAACAGGGAGGTGAAAAACTGTTTTTT. J is TRBJ1-4 and V is TRBV20-1, with D possibly matching TRBD1 (6 bases). The CDR3 length is 14 residues. V dropped 0 bases and J dropped 7 bases, with 12 bases sitting between them. Germline CDR1 and CDR2: DFQATT and SNEGSKA (reference sequence).

This clonotype turned up a few times. The rearrangement uses TRBV5-1 and TRBJ1-1; TRBD1 matches 10 bases. Trimming at V came to 4 bases and at J to 10 bases, leaving 10 bases not matched to a gene. The germline V gene has CDR1 SGHRS and CDR2 YFSETQ. The CDR3 loop spans 14 amino acids. The CDR3 DNA reads as TGCGCCAGCAGCGCCGGGACAGGGGTCTTGGTAGCTTTCTTT. Its protein is CASSAGTGVLVAFF.

V is TRBV6-5 and J is TRBJ2-1; D gene uncertain. This CDR3 is 15 amino acids long. The V and J ends lost 0 bases and 0 bases respectively, with 6 bases between them. Germline values: CDR1 MNHEY, CDR2 SVGAGI. The CDR3 DNA reads as TGTGCCAGCAGTTACTCGGCGAGCTCCTACAATGAGCAGTTCTTC. Translated, it gives CASSYSASSYNEQFF.

The sample holds many counts of this clonotype. V and J are TRBV10-3 and TRBJ1-2; TRBD1 might be the D (6 bases). Trimming took off 3 bases at V and 2 bases at J, with 10 bases between the two ends. The CDR3 has 14 residues. Germline V CDR1 and CDR2: ENHRY, SYGVKD. The CDR3 is CAISDYGTNYGYTF. For the CDR3, the DNA is TGTGCCATCAGTGATTACGGGACAAACTATGGCTACACCTTC.

The V call is TRBV19, the J call TRBJ2-3, with D perhaps TRBD2 (6 bases). Trimming took 6 bases from V and 2 from J, leaving 12 bases between them. Germline-derived CDR1 and CDR2 are LNHDA and SQIVND (reference sequence). CDR3 size: 14 residues. CDR3 DNA sequence: TGTGCCAGTAGCCGGGGGTCGGTCACAGATACGCAGTATTTT. This translates into CASSRGSVTDTQYF.

This sequence joins TRBV6-5 and TRBJ2-2, with D perhaps TRBD2 (5 bases). Germline-derived CDR1 and CDR2 are MNHEY and SVGAGI. This CDR3 has 15 amino acids. V was clipped by 5 bases and J by 2 bases, with 12 bases between them. In nucleotides, the CDR3 is TGTGCCAGCAGTACCCCGCGGGCTAACACCGGGGAGCTGTTTTTT. It encodes CASSTPRANTGELFF.

This clonotype was detected a few times. The chain recombines TRBV7-2 with TRBJ2-3; 10 positions match TRBD2. J lost 1 base, V lost 5 bases, and 3 bases had no gene match. The CDR3 consists of 15 residues. Germline loops: CDR1 SGHTA, CDR2 FQGNSA. The DNA of the CDR3 is TGTGCCAGCAGCAAAGCGGGGGGGGGCACAGATACGCAGTATTTT. Translated: CASSKAGGGTDTQYF.